Following are 6 T cell receptor beta chains from one sample sequenced in a study of Graves' ophthalmopathy and Graves' hyperthyroidism (dated by TCRdb to 2016 to 2018). The sequencer listed for this sample is Illumina HiSeq 2000. For repertoire sequencing, TCR beta CDR3 regions were amplified from RNA transcripts. A first-round RT-PCR used HTBI primers with the Qiagen OneStep RT-PCR kit, followed by a second-round multiplex PCR, size selection and purification. TCRdb redid the processing of the public reads, applying fastp at Q25 and MiXCR, and retained in-frame beta chains. CDR3 protein sequences are deduplicated, and each keeps its most common genes and DNA. The sample contains around 590,000 distinct CDR3 sequences, approximately 35% of them found a single time. The ten largest clones take up about 4.2% of the sample. Sequenced input: peripheral blood or thyroid tissue (not recorded which). These receptor sequences come from an adult man with Graves' hyperthyroidism.

This rearrangement joins TRBV18 to TRBJ2-7; 10 nucleotides line up with TRBD1. Germline CDR1 and CDR2: KGHSH and LQKENI. This CDR3 comprises 15 residues. The ends lost 0 bases at V and 3 bases at J; junction bases unmatched: 2. This chain's CDR3 is CASSPPRTGGYEQYF. The CDR3 DNA reads as TGTGCCAGCTCACCACCCAGGACAGGGGGCTACGAGCAGTACTTC.

The V and J genes are TRBV29-1 and TRBJ2-5; 8 bases are a match to TRBD2. CDR1 SQVTM and CDR2 ANQGSEA come from the germline V gene. There are 13 residues in the CDR3. V shed 7 bases, J shed 5 bases, and the junction held 9 bases outside the gene matches. The CDR3, as DNA: TGCAGCGCGAGAGCGGGGGTTACCGAGACCCAGTACTTC. This codes for CSARAGVTETQYF.

In regard to this clonotype: This is likely a read error, given that the CDR3 carries no conserved phenylalanine or tryptophan at its end. The V call is TRBV2, the J call TRBJ1-5; the D is unclear. Germline V gene data show CDR1 as SNHLY and CDR2 as FYNNEI. Trimming removed 8 bases from V and 1 base from J, with 12 bases in between. CDR3 length equals 14 residues. CDR3 protein: CASSPPGSNQPQHL. The CDR3 DNA reads TGTGCCAGCTCACCACCGGGCAGCAATCAGCCCCAGCATCTT.

A few counts support this clonotype. This chain joins TRBV28 and TRBJ2-7; D remains ambiguous. Germline V gene lookup returns CDR1 MDHEN and CDR2 SYDVKM. The CDR3 covers 14 residues. V dropped 4 bases and J dropped 2 bases, with 12 bases sitting between them. CDR3 region: CASSSDFETYEQYF. In DNA, the CDR3 is TGTGCCAGCAGTTCAGACTTTGAAACCTACGAGCAGTACTTC.

The gene calls are TRBV25-1 and TRBJ2-1, with D possibly TRBD1 on 5 matching bases. The V gene's germline CDR1 is MGHDK and CDR2 SYGVNS. V lost 4 bases and J lost 8, with 12 bases in between. The CDR3 consists of 13 residues. The CDR3 loop is CASSAVGADEQFF. For the CDR3, the DNA is TGTGCCAGCAGTGCCGTTGGGGCGGATGAGCAGTTCTTC.

In regard to this clonotype: A much larger clone lies a single base off, so this may be a read error. The rearrangement links TRBV24-1 to TRBJ1-5; TRBD1 might be the D (5 bases). Trimming left V 5 bases short and J 5 bases short, with 12 bases between. This CDR3 has 14 residues. The V gene's germline CDR1 is KGHDR and CDR2 SFDVKD. The CDR3 DNA reads TGTGCCACCAGTGTTACGGGGGGTCATCAGCCCCAGCATTTT. Encoded protein: CATSVTGGHQPQHF.